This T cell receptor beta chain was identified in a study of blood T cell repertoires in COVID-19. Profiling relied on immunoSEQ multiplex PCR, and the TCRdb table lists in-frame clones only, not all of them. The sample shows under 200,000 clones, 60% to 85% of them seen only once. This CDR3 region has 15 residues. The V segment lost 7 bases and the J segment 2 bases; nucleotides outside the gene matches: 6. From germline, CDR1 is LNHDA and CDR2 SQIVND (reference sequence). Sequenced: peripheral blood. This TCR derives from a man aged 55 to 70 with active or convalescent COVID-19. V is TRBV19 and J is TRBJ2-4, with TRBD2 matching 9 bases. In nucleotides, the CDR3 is TGTGCCAGTACGGTGGCGGGAGGGCCCAAAAACATTCAGTACTTC. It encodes CASTVAGGPKNIQYF.